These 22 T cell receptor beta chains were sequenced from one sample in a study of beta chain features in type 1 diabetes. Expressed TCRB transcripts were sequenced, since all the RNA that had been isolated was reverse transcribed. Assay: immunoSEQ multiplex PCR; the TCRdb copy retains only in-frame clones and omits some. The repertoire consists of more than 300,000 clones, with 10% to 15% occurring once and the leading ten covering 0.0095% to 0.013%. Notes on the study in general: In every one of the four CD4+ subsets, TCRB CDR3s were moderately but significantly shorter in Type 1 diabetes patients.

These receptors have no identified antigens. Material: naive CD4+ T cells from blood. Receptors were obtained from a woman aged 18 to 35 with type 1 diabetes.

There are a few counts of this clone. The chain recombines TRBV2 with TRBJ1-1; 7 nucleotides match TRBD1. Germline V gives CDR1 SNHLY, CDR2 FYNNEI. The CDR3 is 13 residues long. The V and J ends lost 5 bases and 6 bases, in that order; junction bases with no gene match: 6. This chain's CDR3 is CASSPRGPAEAFF. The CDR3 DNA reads TGTGCCAGCAGTCCTAGGGGGCCGGCTGAAGCTTTCTTT.

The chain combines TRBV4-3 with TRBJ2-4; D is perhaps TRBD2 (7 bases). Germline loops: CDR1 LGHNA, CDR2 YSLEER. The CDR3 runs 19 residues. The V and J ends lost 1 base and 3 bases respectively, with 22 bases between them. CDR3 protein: CASSQGFGGRGSNKNIQYF. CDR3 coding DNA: TGCGCCAGCAGCCAAGGATTCGGGGGGAGGGGGTCAAACAAAAACATTCAGTACTTC.

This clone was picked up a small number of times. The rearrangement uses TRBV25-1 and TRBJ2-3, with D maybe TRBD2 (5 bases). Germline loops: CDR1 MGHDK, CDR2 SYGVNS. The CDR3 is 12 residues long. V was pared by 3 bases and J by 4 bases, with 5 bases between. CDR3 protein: CASSERADTQYF. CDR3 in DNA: TGTGCCAGCAGTGAGAGGGCAGATACGCAGTATTTT.

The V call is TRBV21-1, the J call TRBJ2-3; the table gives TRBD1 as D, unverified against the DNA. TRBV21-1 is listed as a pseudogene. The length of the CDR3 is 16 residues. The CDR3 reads CASSRKARESTDTQYF. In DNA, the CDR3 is TGTGCCAGCAGCAGGAAAGCCAGGGAAAGCACAGATACGCAGTATTTT.

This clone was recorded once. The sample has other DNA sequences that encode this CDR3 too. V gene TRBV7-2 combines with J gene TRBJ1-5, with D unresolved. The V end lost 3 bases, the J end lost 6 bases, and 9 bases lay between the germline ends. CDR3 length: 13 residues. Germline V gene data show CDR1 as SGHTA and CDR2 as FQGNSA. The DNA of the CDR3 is TGTGCCAGCAGCTTTGAGGGCTCTCAGCCCCAGCATTTT. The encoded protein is CASSFEGSQPQHF. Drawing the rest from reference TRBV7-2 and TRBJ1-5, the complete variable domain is GAGVSQSPSNKVTEKGKDVELRCDPISGHTALYWYRQSLGQGLEFLIYFQGNSAPDKSGLPSDRFSAERTGGSVSTLTIQRTQQEDSAVYLCASSFEGSQPQHFGDGTRLSIL.

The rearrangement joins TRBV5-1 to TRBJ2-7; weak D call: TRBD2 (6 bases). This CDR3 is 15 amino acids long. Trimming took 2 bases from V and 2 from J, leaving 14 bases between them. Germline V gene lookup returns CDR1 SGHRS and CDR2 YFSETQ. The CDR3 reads CASSFGGLGPYEQYF. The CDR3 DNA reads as TGCGCCAGCAGCTTCGGGGGTCTCGGCCCCTACGAGCAGTACTTC. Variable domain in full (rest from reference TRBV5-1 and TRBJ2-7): KAGVTQTPRYLIKTRGQQVTLSCSPISGHRSVSWYQQTPGQGLQFLFEYFSETQRNKGNFPGRFSGRQFSNSRSEMNVSTLELGDSALYLCASSFGGLGPYEQYFGPGTRLTVT.

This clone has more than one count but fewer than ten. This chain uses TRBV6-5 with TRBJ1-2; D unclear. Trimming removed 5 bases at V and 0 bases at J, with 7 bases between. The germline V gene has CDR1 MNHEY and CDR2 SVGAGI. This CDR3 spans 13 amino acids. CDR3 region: CASSRTANYGYTF. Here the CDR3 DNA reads TGTGCCAGCAGTCGTACAGCTAACTATGGCTACACCTTC.

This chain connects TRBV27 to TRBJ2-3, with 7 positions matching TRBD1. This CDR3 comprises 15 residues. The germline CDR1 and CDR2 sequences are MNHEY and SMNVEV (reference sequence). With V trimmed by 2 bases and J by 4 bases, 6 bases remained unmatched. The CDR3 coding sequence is TGTGCCAGCAGTTTAGACAGGGTTATGTCAGATACGCAGTATTTT. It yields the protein CASSLDRVMSDTQYF.

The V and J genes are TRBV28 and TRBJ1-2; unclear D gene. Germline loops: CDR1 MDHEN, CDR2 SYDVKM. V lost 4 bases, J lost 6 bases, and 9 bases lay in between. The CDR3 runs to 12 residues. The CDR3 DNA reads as TGTGCCAGCAGTTACGGAGAGGATGGCTACACCTTC. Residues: CASSYGEDGYTF.

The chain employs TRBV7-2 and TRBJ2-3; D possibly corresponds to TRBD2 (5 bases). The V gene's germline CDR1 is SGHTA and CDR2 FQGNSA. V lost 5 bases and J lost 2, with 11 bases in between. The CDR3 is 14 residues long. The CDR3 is CASSPWEITDTQYF. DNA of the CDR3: TGTGCCAGCAGCCCCTGGGAGATCACAGATACGCAGTATTTT.

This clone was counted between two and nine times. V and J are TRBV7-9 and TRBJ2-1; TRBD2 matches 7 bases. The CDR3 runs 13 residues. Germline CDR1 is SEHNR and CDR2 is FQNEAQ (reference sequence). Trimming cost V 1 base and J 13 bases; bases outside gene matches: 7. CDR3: CASSLDWGGDQFF. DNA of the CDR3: TGTGCCAGCAGCTTAGATTGGGGGGGGGATCAGTTCTTC.

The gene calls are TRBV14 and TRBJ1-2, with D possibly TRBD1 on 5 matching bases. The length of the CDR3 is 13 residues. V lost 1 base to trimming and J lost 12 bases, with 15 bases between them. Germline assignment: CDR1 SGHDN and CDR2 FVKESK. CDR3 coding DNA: TGTGCCAGCAGCCAAGCGCGGGGGGGGATTAACACCTTC. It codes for CASSQARGGINTF.

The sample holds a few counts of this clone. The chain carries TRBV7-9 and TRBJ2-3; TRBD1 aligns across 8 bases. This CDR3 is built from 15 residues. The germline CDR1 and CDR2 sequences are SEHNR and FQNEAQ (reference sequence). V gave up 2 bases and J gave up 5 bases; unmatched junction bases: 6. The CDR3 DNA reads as TGTGCCAGCAGCTTATCAGGGGGCGCGGGAGATACGCAGTATTTT. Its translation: CASSLSGGAGDTQYF.

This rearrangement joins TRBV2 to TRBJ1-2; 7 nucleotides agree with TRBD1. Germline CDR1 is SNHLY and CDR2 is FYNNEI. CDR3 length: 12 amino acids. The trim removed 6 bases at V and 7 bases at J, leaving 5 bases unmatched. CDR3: CASSPGQAGYTF. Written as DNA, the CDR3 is TGTGCCAGCAGCCCCGGACAGGCTGGCTACACCTTC. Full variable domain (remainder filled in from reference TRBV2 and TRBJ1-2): EPEVTQTPSHQVTQMGQEVILRCVPISNHLYFYWYRQILGQKVEFLVSFYNNEISEKSEIFDDQFSVERPDGSNFTLKIRSTKLEDSAMYFCASSPGQAGYTFGSGTRLTVV.

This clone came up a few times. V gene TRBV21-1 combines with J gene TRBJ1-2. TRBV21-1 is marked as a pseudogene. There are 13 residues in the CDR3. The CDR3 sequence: CASSISRDYGYTF. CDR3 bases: TGTGCCAGCAGCATTAGTAGAGACTATGGCTACACCTTC.

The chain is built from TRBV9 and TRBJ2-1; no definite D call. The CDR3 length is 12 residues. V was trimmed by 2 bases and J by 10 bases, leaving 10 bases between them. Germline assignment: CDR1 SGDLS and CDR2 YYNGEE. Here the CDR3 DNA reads TGTGCCAGCAGCGTGGGCGATCTGGAGCAGTTCTTC. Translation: CASSVGDLEQFF.

Written as DNA, the CDR3 is TGTGCCAGCAGGCCAATTTCGGGGGGCTCTGGGGCCAACGTCCTGACTTTC. Translation gives CASRPISGGSGANVLTF. The chain recombines TRBV11-2 with TRBJ2-6; the match to TRBD2 covers 7 bases. The length of the CDR3 is 17 residues. V dropped 6 bases and J dropped 0; count of bases not matched to a gene: 8. Germline CDR1 SGHAT, CDR2 FQNNGV.

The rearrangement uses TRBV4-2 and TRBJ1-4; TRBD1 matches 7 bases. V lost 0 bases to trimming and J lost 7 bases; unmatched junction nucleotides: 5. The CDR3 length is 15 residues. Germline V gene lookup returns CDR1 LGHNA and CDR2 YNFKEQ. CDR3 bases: TGTGCCAGCAGCCAAGATGGGACAGAAATTGAAAAACTGTTTTTT. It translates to CASSQDGTEIEKLFF.

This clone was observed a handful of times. The CDR3, as DNA: TGTGCCAGCTCACCAAACCTAGCGGGGGGGCAAGTTGAGCAGTTCTTC. It specifies CASSPNLAGGQVEQFF. This rearrangement joins TRBV18 to TRBJ2-1; 12 bases align to TRBD2. The CDR3 loop spans 16 amino acids. Germline CDR1 KGHSH, CDR2 LQKENI. J gave up 9 bases and V 2 bases, and 8 bases lay outside the gene matches. Variable domain in full (rest from reference TRBV18 and TRBJ2-1): NAGVMQNPRHLVRRRGQEARLRCSPMKGHSHVYWYRQLPEEGLKFMVYLQKENIIDESGMPKERFSAEFPKEGPSILRIQQVVRGDSAAYFCASSPNLAGGQVEQFFGPGTRLTVL.

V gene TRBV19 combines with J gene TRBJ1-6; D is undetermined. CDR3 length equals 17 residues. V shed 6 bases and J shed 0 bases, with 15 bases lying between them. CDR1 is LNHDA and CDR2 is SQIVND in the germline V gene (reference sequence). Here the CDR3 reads CASRITPSSSYNSPLHF. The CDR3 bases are TGTGCCAGTAGAATTACCCCGTCGAGCTCCTATAATTCACCCCTCCACTTT. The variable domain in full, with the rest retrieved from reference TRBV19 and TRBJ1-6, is DGGITQSPKYLFRKEGQNVTLSCEQNLNHDAMYWYRQDPGQGLRLIYYSQIVNDFQKGDIAEGYSVSREKKESFPLTVTSAQKNPTAFYLCASRITPSSSYNSPLHFGNGTRLTVT.

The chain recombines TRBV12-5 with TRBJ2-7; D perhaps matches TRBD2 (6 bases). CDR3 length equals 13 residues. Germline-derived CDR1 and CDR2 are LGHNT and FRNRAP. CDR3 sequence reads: CAEPVGGFNEQYF. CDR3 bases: TGTGCCGAACCTGTTGGGGGGTTTAACGAGCAGTACTTC.

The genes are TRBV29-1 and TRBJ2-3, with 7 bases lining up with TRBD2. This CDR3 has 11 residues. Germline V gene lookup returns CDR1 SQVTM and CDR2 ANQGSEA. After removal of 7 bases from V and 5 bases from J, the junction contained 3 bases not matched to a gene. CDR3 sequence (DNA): TGCAGCGGCAGGGAGGGAGATACGCAGTATTTT. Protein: CSGREGDTQYF.